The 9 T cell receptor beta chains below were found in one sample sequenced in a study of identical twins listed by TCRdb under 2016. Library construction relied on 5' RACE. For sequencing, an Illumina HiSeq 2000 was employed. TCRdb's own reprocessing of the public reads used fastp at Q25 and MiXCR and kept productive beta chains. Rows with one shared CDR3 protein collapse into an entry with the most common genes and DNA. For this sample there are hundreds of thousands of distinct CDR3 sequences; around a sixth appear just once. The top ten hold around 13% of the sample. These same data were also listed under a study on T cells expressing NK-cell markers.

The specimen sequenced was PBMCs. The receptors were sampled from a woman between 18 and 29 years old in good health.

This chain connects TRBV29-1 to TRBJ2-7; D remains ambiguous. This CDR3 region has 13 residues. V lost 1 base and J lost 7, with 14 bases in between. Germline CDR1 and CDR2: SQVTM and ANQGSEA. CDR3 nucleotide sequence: TGCAGCGTTGAAGGGCAGCCTAGTGGTGAGCAGTACTTC. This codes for CSVEGQPSGEQYF.

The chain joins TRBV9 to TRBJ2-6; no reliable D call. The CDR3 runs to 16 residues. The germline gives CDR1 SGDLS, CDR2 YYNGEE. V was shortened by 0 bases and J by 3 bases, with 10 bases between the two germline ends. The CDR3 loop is CASSVVGSGGANVLTF. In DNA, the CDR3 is TGTGCCAGCAGCGTAGTAGGGTCGGGTGGGGCCAACGTCCTGACTTTC. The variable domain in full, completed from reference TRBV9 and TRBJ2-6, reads DSGVTQTPKHLITATGQRVTLRCSPRSGDLSVYWYQQSLDQGLQFLIQYYNGEERAKGNILERFSAQQFPDLHSELNLSSLELGDSALYFCASSVVGSGGANVLTFGAGSRLTVL.

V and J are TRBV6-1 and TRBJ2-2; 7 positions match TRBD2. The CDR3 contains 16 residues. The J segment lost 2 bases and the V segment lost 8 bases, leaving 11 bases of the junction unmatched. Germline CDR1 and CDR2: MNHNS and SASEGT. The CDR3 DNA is TGTGCCAGCGCGAGGGCTAGCGGAGCCAACACCGGGGAGCTGTTTTTT. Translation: CASARASGANTGELFF.

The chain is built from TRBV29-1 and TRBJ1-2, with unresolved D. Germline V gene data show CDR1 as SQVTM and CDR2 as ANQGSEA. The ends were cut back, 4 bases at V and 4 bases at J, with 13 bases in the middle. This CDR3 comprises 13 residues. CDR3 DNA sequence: TGCAGCGTTGGACCAGGTATGGCCTATGGCTACACCTTC. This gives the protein CSVGPGMAYGYTF. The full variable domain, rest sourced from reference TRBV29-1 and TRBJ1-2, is SAVISQKPSRDICQRGTSLTIQCQVDSQVTMMFWYRQQPGQSLTLIATANQGSEATYESGFVIDKFPISRPNLTFSTLTVSNMSPEDSSIYLCSVGPGMAYGYTFGSGTRLTVV.

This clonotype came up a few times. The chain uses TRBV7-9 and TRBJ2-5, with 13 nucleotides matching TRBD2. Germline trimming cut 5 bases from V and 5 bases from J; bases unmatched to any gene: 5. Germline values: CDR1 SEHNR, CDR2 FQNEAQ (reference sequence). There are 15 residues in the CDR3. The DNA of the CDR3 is TGTGCCAGCAGCGGACTAGCGGGGGTCGGGGAGACCCAGTACTTC. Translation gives CASSGLAGVGETQYF.

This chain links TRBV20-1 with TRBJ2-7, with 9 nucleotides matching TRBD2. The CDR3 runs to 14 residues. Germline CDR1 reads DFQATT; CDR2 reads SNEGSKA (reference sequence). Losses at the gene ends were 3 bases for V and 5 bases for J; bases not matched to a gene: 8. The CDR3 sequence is CSARSLAGPHEQYF. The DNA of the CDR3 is TGCAGTGCTAGGTCCCTAGCGGGGCCCCACGAGCAGTACTTC.

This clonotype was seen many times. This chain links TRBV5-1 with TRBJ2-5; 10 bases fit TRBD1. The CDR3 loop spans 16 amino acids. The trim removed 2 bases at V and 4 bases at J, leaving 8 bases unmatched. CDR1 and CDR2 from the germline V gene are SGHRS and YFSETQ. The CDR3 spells CASSFLGQGDSETQYF. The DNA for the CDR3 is TGCGCCAGCAGCTTTTTAGGACAGGGGGATTCAGAGACCCAGTACTTC. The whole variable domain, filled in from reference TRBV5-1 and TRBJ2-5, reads KAGVTQTPRYLIKTRGQQVTLSCSPISGHRSVSWYQQTPGQGLQFLFEYFSETQRNKGNFPGRFSGRQFSNSRSEMNVSTLELGDSALYLCASSFLGQGDSETQYFGPGTRLLVL.

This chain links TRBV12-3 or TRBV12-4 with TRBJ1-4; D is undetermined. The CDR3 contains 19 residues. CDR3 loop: CTCSFSAGNRRTTNEKLFF. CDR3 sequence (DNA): TGTACCTGCAGTTTCTCGGCCGGGAATAGACGCACAACTAATGAAAAACTGTTTTTT.

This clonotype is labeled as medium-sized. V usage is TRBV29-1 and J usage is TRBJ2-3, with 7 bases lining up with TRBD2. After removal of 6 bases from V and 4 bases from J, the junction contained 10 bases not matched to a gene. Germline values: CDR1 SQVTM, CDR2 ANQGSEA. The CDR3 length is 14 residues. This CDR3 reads CSVEGGRDADTQYF. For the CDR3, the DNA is TGCAGCGTCGAGGGCGGGAGAGACGCAGATACGCAGTATTTT.